The rows below give T cell receptor beta chains drawn from one sample of a study of cytomegalovirus exposure and HLA in healthy donors. The table came from immunoSEQ multiplex PCR; TCRdb's copy has only in-frame clones and leaves some out. Seen here are 200,000 to 250,000 clones, around 80% observed once, and the top ten hold more than 0.45%. Sequencing was performed on PBMCs. The receptors shown here come from a woman in her forties in good health and CMV-seronegative. Each CDR3 is given with its conserved first and last residue. Each record gives: V gene, J gene, D gene, CDR3 protein. The D gene is left open where the match is weak.

TRBV27	TRBJ1-6	.	CASSLLVGGNSPLHF
TRBV19	TRBJ2-3	.	CASGLGRTDTQYF
TRBV7-9	TRBJ2-3	TRBD2	CASSSLAGGSGDTQYF
TRBV18	TRBJ1-1	.	CASSPPYSLNTEAFF
TRBV4-2	TRBJ2-3	TRBD2	CASSQGLARNTQYF
TRBV5-5	TRBJ2-7	.	CASSFPQQGYEQYF
TRBV18	TRBJ1-6	TRBD1	CASSPFRDRTYNSPLHF
TRBV27	TRBJ1-1	.	CASSLSRVNTEAFF
TRBV5-6	TRBJ1-2	TRBD1	CASSGNNRGRNGNYGYTF
TRBV29-1	TRBJ1-1	TRBD1	CSVEGTGEVW
TRBV11-3	TRBJ1-4	.	CASSLNFGEKLFF
TRBV6-4	TRBJ1-6	.	CASSDSAGQTPLHF
TRBV27	TRBJ1-2	.	CASSPDGNYGYTF
TRBV2	TRBJ2-6	TRBD1	CARTLGQDVTGANVLTF
TRBV5-1	TRBJ2-2	.	CASSLESTNTGELFF
TRBV7-9	TRBJ1-1	.	CASSLREVKEAEAFF
TRBV10-1	TRBJ1-1	TRBD1	CASSGDRVRTEAFF
TRBV5-1	TRBJ2-7	TRBD2	CASSSSRGAYEQYF
TRBV18	TRBJ1-5	.	CASSPRRGDRSQPQHF
TRBV5-6	TRBJ2-6	.	CASSLGRAGANVLTF
TRBV2	TRBJ2-7	.	CASEDSSYEQYF
TRBV7-9	TRBJ1-6	TRBD1	CASSPWTGDNSPLHF
TRBV7-7	TRBJ2-1	.	CASSRDSIDNEQFF
TRBV5-6	TRBJ2-1	.	CASSPVLGSEAYNEQFF
TRBV5-6	TRBJ1-2	TRBD1	CASRQTGTGGGYTF
TRBV19	TRBJ2-2	TRBD2	CATALLGLAGGPKGVITGELFF
TRBV6-6	TRBJ2-1	.	CASSYSHGNEQFF
TRBV2	TRBJ2-3	.	CASSEGGAGTSDTQYF
TRBV28	TRBJ2-7	.	CASSFVNSYSYEQYF
TRBV7-9	TRBJ2-7	TRBD1	CASSTNRGRREQYF
TRBV7-2	TRBJ1-6	.	CASSLRVGGSSYNSPLHF
TRBV28	TRBJ2-3	TRBD2	CALRAGTRVDTQYF
TRBV27	TRBJ2-3	.	CASSFSIVVTSTDTQYF
TRBV9	TRBJ1-4	TRBD1	CASSVNGQGYEKLFF
TRBV9	TRBJ2-7	.	CASSVDVGGDYEQYF
TRBV11-1	TRBJ2-1	.	CASSFRDLQHNEQFF
TRBV6-5	TRBJ1-5	.	CASSYTPPGAYGAQHF
TRBV11-3	TRBJ2-2	.	CASSLVGGGPGELFF
TRBV9	TRBJ2-1	.	CASSVDRYNEQFF
TRBV30	TRBJ1-3	.	CAWKPDSRNTIYF
TRBV30	TRBJ1-1	.	CAWDRQVYTEAFF
TRBV5-1	TRBJ1-2	TRBD1	CASSLAQGANGGYTF
TRBV11-2	TRBJ1-1	.	CASSSSYWTEPNTEAFF
TRBV5-1	TRBJ2-1	.	CASSLDARDNEQFF
TRBV5-1	TRBJ1-1	.	CASSGGKVAFGTEAFF
TRBV29-1	TRBJ1-5	.	CSVAEGVSNQPQHF
TRBV7-9	TRBJ1-2	.	CASSLMKGSGSYGYTF
TRBV11-1	TRBJ1-1	.	CASSLRGLSTEAFF
TRBV15	TRBJ1-5	.	CATSRDPTRASQPQHF
TRBV19	TRBJ1-2	.	CASSLGRNYGYTF
TRBV21-1	TRBJ1-5	.	CASSKAEGQSNQPQHF
TRBV5-5	TRBJ2-5	.	CASSSEDRRGETQYF
TRBV30	TRBJ1-6	.	CACSGFRNSPLHF